This entry is about one T cell receptor (beta chain). The antigen is not known. The data stem from a study of early stage breast cancer tumors. Overall study findings and caveats: Functional markers like CD4, CD8 and FOXP3 were missed in bulk sequencing.

The data were produced by immunoSEQ multiplex PCR, yet TCRdb's version contains in-frame clones alone and is incomplete. The sample lists over 40,000 clones, around four fifths occurring once. This CDR3 spans 12 amino acids. Germline loops: CDR1 GTSNPN, CDR2 SVGIG (reference sequence). V was cut by 4 bases and J by 1 base, with 5 bases left in between. The genes are TRBV30 and TRBJ1-3; D is undetermined. This receptor was obtained from a person in their 40s with breast cancer. Sequenced: blood. The CDR3 nucleotides are TGTGCCTGGACAATATCTGGAAACACCATATATTTT. Translation gives CAWTISGNTIYF.